This TCR beta chain was documented in a study of CD8 T cells in ankylosing spondylitis. V shed 4 bases, J shed 9 bases, and the junction held 7 bases outside the gene matches. Germline V gene data show CDR1 as SGHTA and CDR2 as FQGTGA. This CDR3 has 16 amino acids. A single record per CDR3 protein comes from TCRdb applying MiXCR to the 5' RACE reads. Of approximately 150,000 distinct CDR3 sequences in the sample, 25% to 35% were seen once. The sequence was obtained from a male donor with ankylosing spondylitis. Sequencing was done on a sample of synovial fluid, either unsorted or a sorted T cell fraction (not recorded which). This rearrangement joins TRBV7-3 to TRBJ2-1; TRBD2 agrees at 15 bases. CDR3 in amino acids: CASSSWTSGRGGEQFF. CDR3 DNA sequence: TGTGCCAGCAGCTCCTGGACTAGCGGGAGGGGCGGTGAGCAGTTCTTC.